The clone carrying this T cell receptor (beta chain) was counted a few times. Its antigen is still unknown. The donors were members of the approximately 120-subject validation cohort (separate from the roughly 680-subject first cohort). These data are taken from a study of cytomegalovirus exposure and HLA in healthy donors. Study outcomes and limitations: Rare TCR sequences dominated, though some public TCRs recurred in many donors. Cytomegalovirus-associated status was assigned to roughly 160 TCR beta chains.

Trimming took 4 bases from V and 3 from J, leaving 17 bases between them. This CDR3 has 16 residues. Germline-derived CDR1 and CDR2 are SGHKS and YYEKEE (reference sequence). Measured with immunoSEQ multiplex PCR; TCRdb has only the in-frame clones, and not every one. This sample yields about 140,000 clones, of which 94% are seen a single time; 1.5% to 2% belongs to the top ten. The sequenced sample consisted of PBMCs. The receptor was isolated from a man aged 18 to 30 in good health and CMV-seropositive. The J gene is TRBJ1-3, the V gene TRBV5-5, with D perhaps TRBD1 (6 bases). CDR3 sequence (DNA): TGTGCCAGCAGCCGAGCAGGGGCCGCCAATGGAAACACCATATATTTT. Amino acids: CASSRAGAANGNTIYF.